This T cell receptor (beta chain) was observed in a study of T cell responses to AZD1222 COVID-19 vaccine. General study points: Researchers report vaccine-associated CD4 TCRs spanning spike, with dominance at 160-218 and 743-854.

The CDR3 runs to 14 residues. The germline V gene encodes CDR1 SGHRS and CDR2 YFSETQ. V was cut by 2 bases and J by 0 bases, with 8 bases left in between. Some clones are missing from TCRdb's copy, which holds only in-frame ones; the method was immunoSEQ multiplex PCR. This table has about 130,000 clones, just over 85% appearing once. With regard to this clone: The antigen remains undetermined.

The chain uses TRBV5-1 and TRBJ1-1; the D is unclear. The clonotype originates from an adult in good health. The source material was peripheral blood, sampled on day 0 of AZD1222 vaccination. In DNA form, the CDR3 reads TGCGCCAGCAGCTTCGGAAGTATGAACACTGAAGCTTTCTTT. Translating it yields CASSFGSMNTEAFF.